The T cell receptor beta chain described here comes from a study of cytomegalovirus exposure and HLA in healthy donors. Study outcomes and limitations: Prior analysis indicated that the majority of TCR beta V segments exhibited productivity approximately 90% or approximately 30% of the time. TCR beta chains associated with HLA were, in a later analysis, more clonally expanded than equally common others.

Among the donors, all were healthy bone marrow donors. The germline V gene encodes CDR1 MDHEN and CDR2 SYDVKM. The CDR3 contains 13 residues. V lost 3 bases, J lost 6 bases, and 5 bases stayed unmatched. Use of 60 Vbeta and 13 Jbeta primers characterized the PCR. Per the original data handling: Per a later analysis, the number of unique TCR beta chains was approximately 80 million, of which roughly 10 million were shared. Clones were sequenced by immunoSEQ multiplex PCR, and TCRdb holds only the in-frame ones, with some missing. The V and J calls and the clone size are those of that table, but D and trimming were determined from the DNA. The sample contains a few hundred thousand clones, 75% to 90% of which appear only once. To note about this clone: Its antigen remains unidentified.

Sequenced input: PBMCs. The TCR was taken from a girl aged 2-10 years in good health and CMV-seronegative. This chain joins TRBV28 and TRBJ2-7; 7 nucleotides align to TRBD1. For the CDR3, the DNA is TGTGCCAGCAGTTTCACAGGGGATCTCGAGCAGTACTTC. Translating gives CASSFTGDLEQYF.